This T cell receptor beta chain was sequenced for a study of beta chain features in type 1 diabetes. The germline V gene has CDR1 LNHNV and CDR2 YYDKDF (reference sequence). This CDR3 spans 15 amino acids. Of the isolated RNA, all was reverse transcribed, and so the sequenced material was expressed TCRB transcripts. The repertoire was sequenced with immunoSEQ multiplex PCR; TCRdb's copy has only in-frame clones and lacks some. This sample has around 320,000 clones, with approximately 15% found just once. General study findings and limits: Patients with Type 1 diabetes showed moderately but significantly shorter TCRB CDR3s in all four CD4+ subsets.

A word on this clone: Its antigen is unidentified.

Sequenced material: central memory CD4+ T cells from blood. This chain joins TRBV15 and TRBJ2-5; D gene unclear. The J call may be in error: the DNA end matches TRBJ2-7 better. The receptor was isolated from a man younger than 45 in good health. CDR3: CATSRDRVTSYEQYF. CDR3 sequence (DNA): TGTGCCACCAGCAGAGATCGAGTCACTTCCTACGAGCAGTACTTC.